The rows below give T cell receptor beta chains drawn from one sample of a study of blood T cells in healthy people across ages. MiXCR, run by TCRdb on the 5' RACE reads, gives a single entry per CDR3 protein. Here the sample spans approximately 1.5 million distinct CDR3 sequences, approximately 42% being singletons. Material: blood. These receptors all come from a woman aged 18-30 years in good health. Each CDR3 is given with its conserved first and last residue. D genes are given only for firm matches. Clone sizes are given selectively: once, few, many, or a class where the clone is expanded.

.	TRBV28	.	TRBJ1-5	CASSLSGRSQPQHF	TGTGCCAGCAGTTTATCTGGCAGGAGTCAGCCCCAGCATTTT
TRBD2	TRBV7-6	.	TRBJ2-1	CASSLGAGVHNEQFF	TGTGCCAGCAGCTTAGGAGCGGGGGTGCACAATGAGCAGTTCTTC
.	TRBV10-3	.	TRBJ2-2	CAISEPASGRTGELFF	TGTGCTATCAGTGAGCCGGCTAGTGGGCGCACCGGGGAGCTGTTTTTT
.	TRBV7-2	few	TRBJ1-2	CASSLRGGLDYGYTF	TGTGCCAGCAGCTTGAGGGGGGGGCTAGACTATGGCTACACCTTC
.	TRBV4-3	few	TRBJ2-1	CASSQVGQLYNEQFF	TGCGCCAGCAGCCAAGTGGGACAACTTTACAATGAGCAGTTCTTC
.	TRBV12-3/TRBV12-4	.	TRBJ1-4	CASTLWSREKLFF	TGTGCCAGCACCTTGTGGTCACGTGAAAAACTGTTTTTT
.	TRBV7-2	.	TRBJ1-5	CASSSANQPQHF	TGTGCCAGCAGTTCCGCGAATCAGCCCCAGCATTTT
.	TRBV5-1	few	TRBJ1-6	CASSLEAGVSPLHF	TGCGCCAGCAGCTTGGAGGCAGGGGTTTCACCCCTCCACTTT
.	TRBV7-9	.	TRBJ2-7	CASSLAGFSSYEQYF	TGTGCCAGCAGCTTAGCTGGGTTTAGCTCCTACGAGCAGTACTTC
.	TRBV29-1	.	TRBJ1-1	CSALWRWGAAGNTEAFF	TGCAGCGCTTTGTGGAGGTGGGGGGCCGCGGGGAACACTGAAGCTTTCTTT
.	TRBV5-1	.	TRBJ1-1	CASSLVTPMDTEAFF	TGCGCCAGCAGCTTGGTGACGCCGATGGACACTGAAGCTTTCTTT
.	TRBV24-1	.	TRBJ2-5	CATSDLEETQYF	TGTGCCACCAGTGATTTGGAGGAGACCCAGTACTTC
TRBD1	TRBV7-2	few	TRBJ1-2	CASSAGTGTYGYTF	TGTGCCAGCAGCGCCGGGACAGGGACCTATGGCTACACCTTC
.	TRBV5-1	.	TRBJ2-7	CASSLDRASEGEQYF	TGCGCCAGCAGCTTGGACAGGGCCAGTGAGGGGGAGCAGTACTTC
TRBD1	TRBV29-1	.	TRBJ2-7	CSTFTRGRGSYEQYF	TGCAGCACTTTCACGAGGGGGCGAGGTTCCTACGAGCAGTACTTC
TRBD2	TRBV28	.	TRBJ2-7	CAIKGTSGNEQYF	TGTGCCATTAAAGGGACTAGCGGGAACGAGCAGTACTTC
.	TRBV7-6	few	TRBJ1-2	CASSLYTEGYTF	TGTGCCAGCAGCTTATACACTGAGGGCTACACCTTC
.	TRBV29-1	.	TRBJ1-1	CSGSDRIGTEAFF	TGCAGCGGTTCTGACAGAATCGGCACTGAAGCTTTCTTT
TRBD1	TRBV11-2	few	TRBJ2-1	CASSFSGTVRIDEQFF	TGTGCCAGCAGCTTTTCCGGGACAGTGAGGATAGATGAGCAGTTCTTC
.	TRBV7-6	few	TRBJ2-1	CASSLDPGQTVHEQFF	TGTGCCAGCAGCTTAGATCCAGGGCAGACCGTCCATGAGCAGTTCTTC
.	TRBV7-9	few	TRBJ1-2	CASSSIFEGPYGYTF	TGTGCCAGCAGCTCGATCTTCGAGGGACCTTATGGCTACACCTTC
.	TRBV15	.	TRBJ1-1	CATSRDIGQGEAFF	TGTGCCACCAGCAGAGATATTGGGCAGGGAGAAGCTTTCTTT